This passage covers 21 T cell receptor beta chains from one sample sequenced in a study of early T cells in non-severe SARS-CoV-2 infection (dated by TCRdb to about 2021). The receptor library was made with 5' RACE. The sequencer was a NextSeq 500. TCRdb trimmed the raw reads at Q25, called clones with MiXCR and kept productive beta chains. Rows with one shared CDR3 protein collapse into an entry with the most common genes and DNA. The sample includes approximately 58,000 distinct CDR3 sequences, with 6.2% observed a single time. The ten top clones hold just under 4% of the sample. The sequencing input was whole blood. All receptors come from an adult who was a healthcare worker with PCR-confirmed SARS-CoV-2 infection or an uninfected control (not recorded which).

The table lists this clonotype with many counts. The V gene is TRBV7-2, the J gene TRBJ2-7, with D uncertain. This CDR3 has 12 residues. Trimming pared 1 base from V and 6 bases from J, leaving 7 bases between. CDR1 is SGHTA and CDR2 is FQGNSA in the germline V gene. CDR3 sequence: CASSLGVVEQYF. CDR3 sequence (DNA): TGTGCCAGCAGCTTAGGGGTCGTCGAGCAGTACTTC.

V usage is TRBV7-2 and J usage is TRBJ2-1; TRBD2 matches at 9 bases. The CDR3 contains 19 residues. V was pared by 2 bases and J by 5 bases, with 16 bases of the junction left unmatched. From germline, CDR1 is SGHTA and CDR2 FQGNSA. The CDR3 DNA follows: TGTGCCAGCAGCTTATCCCGACCAGGGAGTAGCGGGGGAAACAATGAGCAGTTCTTC. This sequence encodes CASSLSRPGSSGGNNEQFF.

This clonotype was seen ten or more times. The V call is TRBV12-3 or TRBV12-4, the J call TRBJ2-1; the D gene is possibly TRBD1 (6 bases). The V and J ends lost 6 bases and 8 bases respectively, with 23 bases between them. The CDR3 has 16 amino acids. CDR3 DNA sequence: TGTGCCAGCAGCCTCCGCCGGGGCAGGGGTTTAGATGAGCAGTTCTTC. Translation gives CASSLRRGRGLDEQFF.

The count of this clonotype is one. V usage is TRBV6-2 or TRBV6-3 and J usage is TRBJ2-3; D is tentatively TRBD1 or TRBD2 (6 bases each). The CDR3 has 14 residues. With 7 bases removed from V and 8 bases from J, the gap between germline ends came to 19 bases. CDR1 and CDR2 (germline): MNHEY, SVGEGT. CDR3 bases: TGTGCCAGCACCGGGGGCGCATTGTCAGTTACGCAGTATTTT. Encoded protein: CASTGGALSVTQYF.

This clonotype was observed many times. The rearrangement uses TRBV29-1 and TRBJ1-5, with 7 bases aligning to TRBD1. From germline, CDR1 is SQVTM and CDR2 ANQGSEA. The CDR3 runs 12 residues. V was clipped by 7 bases and J by 2 bases; unmatched bases: 2. The CDR3 loop reads CSAGQGNQPQHF. CDR3 sequence (DNA): TGCAGCGCAGGACAGGGCAATCAGCCCCAGCATTTT.

This clonotype qualifies as medium-sized. This chain joins TRBV2 and TRBJ2-1; the D is unclear. Germline V CDR1 and CDR2: SNHLY, FYNNEI. V lost 6 bases and J 5 bases, leaving 17 bases between the germline ends. The CDR3 runs 15 residues. Here the CDR3 DNA reads TGTGCCAGCAGAGGAACGCGGACCCTCGACAATGAGCAGTTCTTC. Encoded protein: CASRGTRTLDNEQFF.

J is TRBJ2-2 and V is TRBV27; D gene uncertain. Trimming stripped 5 bases from V and 5 bases from J, with 6 bases between. CDR3 length: 12 residues. Germline values: CDR1 MNHEY, CDR2 SMNVEV (reference sequence). Here the CDR3 reads CASSPLTGELFF. Written as DNA, the CDR3 is TGTGCCAGCAGTCCTCTGACCGGGGAGCTGTTTTTT.

This clonotype was counted only a few times. This rearrangement joins TRBV11-2 to TRBJ2-1; 11 bases line up with TRBD2. V was pared by 5 bases and J by 7 bases, with 7 bases of the junction left unmatched. Germline lookup yields CDR1 SGHAT and CDR2 FQNNGV. This CDR3 spans 15 amino acids. The CDR3 protein is CASSARLAGMNEQFF. As DNA, the CDR3 is TGTGCCAGCAGCGCCAGACTAGCGGGGATGAATGAGCAGTTCTTC. The full variable domain, with the rest looked up from reference TRBV11-2 and TRBJ2-1, is EAGVAQSPRYKIIEKRQSVAFWCNPISGHATLYWYQQILGQGPKLLIQFQNNGVVDDSQLPKDRFSAERLKGVDSTLKIQPAKLEDSAVYLCASSARLAGMNEQFFGPGTRLTVL.

This clonotype was found many times. The chain recombines TRBV11-3 with TRBJ2-3, with D unresolved. CDR1 and CDR2 from the germline V gene are SGHNT and YENEEA. This CDR3 has 14 amino acids. V shed 1 base and J shed 6 bases, with 11 bases lying between them. CDR3 in DNA: TGTGCCAGCAGCTTAGGATCGGACCGGGATACGCAGTATTTT. Amino acid sequence: CASSLGSDRDTQYF.

In its sample, this clonotype was seen a few times. The rearrangement joins TRBV19 to TRBJ2-7; D is unclear. This CDR3 has 14 residues. CDR1 is LNHDA and CDR2 is SQIVND in the germline V gene (reference sequence). Trimming shortened V by 4 bases and J by 0 bases, and 10 bases separated the two germline ends. CDR3 DNA sequence: TGTGCCAGTAGTAAGTGGTTGAGCTCCTACGAGCAGTACTTC. Its translation: CASSKWLSSYEQYF.

In this sample, this clonotype turned up many times. This chain joins TRBV10-1 and TRBJ2-4, with 8 bases that match TRBD1. CDR1 and CDR2 (germline): WNHNN, SYGVQD (reference sequence). This CDR3 is 15 amino acids long. Germline trimming cut 5 bases from V and 2 bases from J; bases unmatched to any gene: 5. The CDR3 nucleotides are TGCGCCAGCAGTAGACAGGGGCTAACCAAAAACATTCAGTACTTC. This translates into CASSRQGLTKNIQYF.

This clonotype has a count of ten or more. The V call is TRBV18, the J call TRBJ2-2, with 8 bases aligning to TRBD1. V shed 8 bases, J shed 0 bases, and the junction held 14 bases outside the gene matches. Germline V lookup: CDR1 KGHSH, CDR2 LQKENI. CDR3 length: 18 amino acids. The CDR3 DNA sequence: TGTGCCAGCACACTTCTTAACCCGACAGGGGCGAACACCGGGGAGCTGTTTTTT. Translated: CASTLLNPTGANTGELFF.

With regard to this clonotype: A single base separates this from a much larger clone, so it may be a read error. This is likely a read error, given that the CDR3 carries no conserved phenylalanine or tryptophan at its end. The chain carries TRBV6-5 and TRBJ2-7, with TRBD1 matching 9 bases. With V trimmed by 6 bases and J by 5 bases, 5 bases remained unmatched. CDR1 and CDR2 (germline): MNHEY, SVGAGI. The CDR3 spans 13 residues. CDR3 amino acids: CASRRDRVHEQYL. CDR3 nucleotides: TGTGCCAGCAGAAGGGACAGGGTTCACGAGCAGTACCTC.

This chain uses TRBV7-2 with TRBJ1-6, with TRBD1 identical over 7 bases. Germline CDR1 and CDR2: SGHTA and FQGNSA. The CDR3 covers 16 residues. With V trimmed by 5 bases and J by 6 bases, 10 bases remained unmatched. This CDR3 reads CASSLLTGRVNSPLHF. As DNA, the CDR3 is TGTGCCAGCAGCCTCCTGACAGGGCGGGTTAATTCACCCCTCCACTTT.

There are many counts of this clonotype. CDR3 sequence: CASSPFGSANYGYTF. The DNA of the CDR3 is TGTGCCAGCTCTCCCTTTGGGTCAGCTAACTATGGCTACACCTTC. The chain has TRBV18 and TRBJ1-2; no reliable D call. The CDR3 contains 15 residues. Trimming cost V 6 bases and J 0 bases, with 14 bases left between them. Germline lookup yields CDR1 KGHSH and CDR2 LQKENI.

This clonotype was counted only a few times. This chain links TRBV6-2 or TRBV6-3 with TRBJ1-2; D call uncertain. The CDR3 has 15 residues. V was pared by 5 bases and J by 3 bases, with 16 bases between. Germline V lookup: CDR1 MNHEY, CDR2 SVGEGT. The CDR3 is CASSRPSGYDYGYTF. The CDR3 nucleotides read TGTGCCAGCAGTAGGCCCTCTGGGTACGACTATGGCTACACCTTC.

This clonotype has ten or more counts. The rearrangement joins TRBV12-3 or TRBV12-4 to TRBJ2-7; D unresolved. Trimming left V 3 bases short and J 4 bases short, with 4 bases between. The CDR3 spans 11 residues. In DNA form, the CDR3 reads TGTGCCAGCAGTTTTGGTTACGAGCAGTACTTC. Protein sequence: CASSFGYEQYF.

This clonotype has ten or more counts. The J gene is TRBJ2-6, the V gene TRBV4-2; D is uncertain. The germline V gene encodes CDR1 LGHNA and CDR2 YNFKEQ. V dropped 0 bases and J dropped 0 bases, with 6 bases sitting between them. This CDR3 spans 16 amino acids. CDR3 in DNA: TGTGCCAGCAGCCAAGAAGGAGTCTCTGGGGCCAACGTCCTGACTTTC. This translates into CASSQEGVSGANVLTF.

This clonotype was seen a handful of times. V is TRBV29-1 and J is TRBJ2-3, with a weak D call TRBD2 (6 bases). The CDR3 length is 14 residues. Germline CDR1 is SQVTM and CDR2 is ANQGSEA. V lost 7 bases and J 1 base, leaving 15 bases between the germline ends. CDR3 amino acids: CSAPRGEGTDTQYF. The CDR3 DNA reads TGCAGCGCTCCTCGCGGGGAGGGCACAGATACGCAGTATTTT.

At least ten counts were recorded for this clonotype. In nucleotides, the CDR3 is TGTGCCAGCAGCTTATCTGGTAGCTCCGGGGAGACCCAGTACTTC. This sequence encodes CASSLSGSSGETQYF. The rearrangement joins TRBV7-2 to TRBJ2-5; no reliable D call. V was pared by 2 bases and J by 5 bases, with 15 bases between. The germline CDR1 and CDR2 sequences are SGHTA and FQGNSA. This CDR3 is 15 amino acids long.

This chain links TRBV30 with TRBJ2-2; D gene uncertain. The germline V gene encodes CDR1 GTSNPN and CDR2 SVGIG (reference sequence). Between the trimmed V and J ends, which lost 2 bases and 7 bases, there was a span of 5 bases. This CDR3 has 11 amino acids. The CDR3 is CAWSKVGELFF. In nucleotides, the CDR3 is TGTGCCTGGAGTAAAGTCGGGGAGCTGTTTTTT.